Listed below are T cell receptor beta chains from one sample, sequenced in a study of CXCR3-negative and CXCR3-positive naive CD8 T cells. TCRdb re-analyzed the 5' RACE reads; it lists each CDR3 protein once, without DNA. The data include tens of thousands of distinct CDR3 sequences; the top ten clones carry 0.55% to 0.7%. Sample: naive CXCR3+ CD8+ T cells from blood. The receptors were sampled from a human donor in good health. Some clones in this sample may be carry-over from other donors' samples. Both conserved end residues are part of each CDR3.

j_gene,v_gene,CDR3aa
TRBJ2-7,TRBV6-5,CASTRGPESSYEQYF
TRBJ2-3,TRBV7-6,CASSFIPPDRAGADTQYF
TRBJ2-1,TRBV27,CASSLYVGNEQFF
TRBJ2-3,TRBV28,CASSFSPSTTDTQYF
TRBJ2-7,TRBV2,CASSDPGQGSDEQYF
TRBJ2-7,TRBV6-5,CASFDRRGVHEQYF
TRBJ1-1,TRBV15,CATRATRGHTEAFF
TRBJ2-2,TRBV28,CACSSGQWGVTGELFF
TRBJ2-2,TRBV7-6,CASSLAGVNTGELFF
TRBJ2-4,TRBV6-4,CASSDPENLAKNIQYF
TRBJ2-7,TRBV29-1,CSVEQGDYEQYF
TRBJ2-1,TRBV4-3,CASSQEPPGGLGEQFF
TRBJ2-7,TRBV20-1,CSAGAGGLPEQYF
TRBJ2-3,TRBV7-6,CASSPRSRTDTQYF
TRBJ1-6,TRBV12-3/TRBV12-4,CASSLGTVNNSPLHF
TRBJ2-2,TRBV27,CASSLYLGAAPITGELFF
TRBJ2-5,TRBV4-1,CASSPRFQGGDKETQYF
TRBJ1-5,TRBV20-1,CSARDFRSAASNQPQHF
TRBJ2-1,TRBV5-6,CASSLGPGGDEQFF
TRBJ2-1,TRBV9,CASSARTSANNEQFF
TRBJ2-7,TRBV4-1,CASSQGGPSYEQYF
TRBJ2-3,TRBV7-3,CASSLDGSGTQRDTQYF
TRBJ2-2,TRBV9,CASSVGQPTMNTGELFF
TRBJ2-3,TRBV27,CASSPTSGSGDTQYF
TRBJ2-7,TRBV5-1,CASSPGTGISYEQYF
TRBJ2-7,TRBV7-8,CASSVDREEQYF
TRBJ1-5,TRBV28,CASSTYREGHQPQHF
TRBJ2-7,TRBV21-1,CASSKSAGSHLVDYEQYF
TRBJ2-7,TRBV6-5,CASSPLPVGTVVEQYF
TRBJ1-2,TRBV11-2,CASSPSTGGGYGYTF